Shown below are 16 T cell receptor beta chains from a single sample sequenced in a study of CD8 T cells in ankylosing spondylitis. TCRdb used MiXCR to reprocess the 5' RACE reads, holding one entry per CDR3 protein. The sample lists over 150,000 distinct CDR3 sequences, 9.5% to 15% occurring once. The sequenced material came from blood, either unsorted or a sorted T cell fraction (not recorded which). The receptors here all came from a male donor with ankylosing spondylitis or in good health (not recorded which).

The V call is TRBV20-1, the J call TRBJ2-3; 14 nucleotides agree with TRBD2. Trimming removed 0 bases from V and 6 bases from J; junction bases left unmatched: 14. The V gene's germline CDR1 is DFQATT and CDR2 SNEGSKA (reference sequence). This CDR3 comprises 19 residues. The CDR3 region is CSARDPGLAGDPFGDTQYF. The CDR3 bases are TGCAGTGCTAGAGACCCGGGACTAGCGGGGGACCCATTCGGGGATACGCAGTATTTT.

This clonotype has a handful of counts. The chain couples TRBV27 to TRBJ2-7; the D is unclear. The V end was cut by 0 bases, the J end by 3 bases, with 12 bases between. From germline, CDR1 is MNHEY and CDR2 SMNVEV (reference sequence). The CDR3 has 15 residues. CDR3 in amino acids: CASSLSAHPIYEQYF. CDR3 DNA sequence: TGTGCCAGCAGTTTATCGGCCCACCCTATCTACGAGCAGTACTTC.

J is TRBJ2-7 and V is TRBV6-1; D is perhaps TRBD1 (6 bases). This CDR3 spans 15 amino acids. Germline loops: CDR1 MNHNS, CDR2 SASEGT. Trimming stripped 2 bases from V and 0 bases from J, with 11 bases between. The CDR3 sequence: CASSERQASSYEQYF. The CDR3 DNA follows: TGTGCCAGCAGTGAAAGACAGGCGAGCTCCTACGAGCAGTACTTC.

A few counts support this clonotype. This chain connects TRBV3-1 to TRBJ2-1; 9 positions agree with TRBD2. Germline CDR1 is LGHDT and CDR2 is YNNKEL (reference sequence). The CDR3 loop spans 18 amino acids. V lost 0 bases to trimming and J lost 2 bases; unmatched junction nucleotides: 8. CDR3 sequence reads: CASSQEVAGEGPYNEQFF. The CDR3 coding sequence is TGTGCCAGCAGCCAAGAGGTAGCGGGAGAGGGCCCCTACAATGAGCAGTTCTTC.

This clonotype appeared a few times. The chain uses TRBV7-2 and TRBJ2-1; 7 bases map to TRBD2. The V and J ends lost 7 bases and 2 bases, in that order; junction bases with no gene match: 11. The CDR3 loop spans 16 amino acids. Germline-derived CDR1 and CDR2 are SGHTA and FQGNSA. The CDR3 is CASTKPGGIPYNEQFF. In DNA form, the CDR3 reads TGTGCCAGCACAAAACCGGGGGGTATCCCCTACAATGAGCAGTTCTTC.

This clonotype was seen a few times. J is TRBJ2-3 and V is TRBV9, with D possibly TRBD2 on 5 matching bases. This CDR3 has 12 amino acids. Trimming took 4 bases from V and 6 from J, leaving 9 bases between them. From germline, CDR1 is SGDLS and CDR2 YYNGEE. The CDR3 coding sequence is TGTGCCAGCAGCACCCGCGGGGATACGCAGTATTTT. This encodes CASSTRGDTQYF. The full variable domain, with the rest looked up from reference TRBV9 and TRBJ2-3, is DSGVTQTPKHLITATGQRVTLRCSPRSGDLSVYWYQQSLDQGLQFLIQYYNGEERAKGNILERFSAQQFPDLHSELNLSSLELGDSALYFCASSTRGDTQYFGPGTRLTVL.

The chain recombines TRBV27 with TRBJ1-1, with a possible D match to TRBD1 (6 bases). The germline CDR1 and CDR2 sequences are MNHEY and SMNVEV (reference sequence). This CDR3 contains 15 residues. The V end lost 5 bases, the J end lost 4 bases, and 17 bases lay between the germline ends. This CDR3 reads CASSRTVSLGTEAFF. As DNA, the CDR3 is TGTGCCAGCAGTCGGACAGTAAGTCTTGGCACTGAAGCTTTCTTT.

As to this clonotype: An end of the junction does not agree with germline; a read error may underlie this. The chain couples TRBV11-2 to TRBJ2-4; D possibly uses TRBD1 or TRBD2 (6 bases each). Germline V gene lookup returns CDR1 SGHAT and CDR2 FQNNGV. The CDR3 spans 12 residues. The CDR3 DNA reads TGTGCCAGCAGCTTTGAGGGGGGCATTAAGTACTTC. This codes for CASSFEGGIKYF.

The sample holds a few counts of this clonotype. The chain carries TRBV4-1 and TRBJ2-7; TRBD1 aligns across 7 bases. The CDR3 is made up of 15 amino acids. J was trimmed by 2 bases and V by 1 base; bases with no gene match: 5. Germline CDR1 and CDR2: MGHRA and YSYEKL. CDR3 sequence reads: CASSQVPGQPYEQYF. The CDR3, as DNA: TGCGCCAGCAGCCAAGTTCCGGGACAGCCCTACGAGCAGTACTTC.

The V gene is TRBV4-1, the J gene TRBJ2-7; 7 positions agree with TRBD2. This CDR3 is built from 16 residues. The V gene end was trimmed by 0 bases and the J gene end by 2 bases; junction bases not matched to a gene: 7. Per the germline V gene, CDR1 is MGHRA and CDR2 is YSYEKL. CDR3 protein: CASSQDTSGVPYEQYF. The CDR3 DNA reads TGCGCCAGCAGCCAAGATACCAGCGGGGTACCCTACGAGCAGTACTTC.

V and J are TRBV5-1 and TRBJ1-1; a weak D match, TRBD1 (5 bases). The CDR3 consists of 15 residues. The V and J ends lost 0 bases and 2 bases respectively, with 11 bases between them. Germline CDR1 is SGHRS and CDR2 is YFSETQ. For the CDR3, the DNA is TGCGCCAGCAGCTTGGTTGGGGGAGAAAACACTGAAGCTTTCTTT. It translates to CASSLVGGENTEAFF.

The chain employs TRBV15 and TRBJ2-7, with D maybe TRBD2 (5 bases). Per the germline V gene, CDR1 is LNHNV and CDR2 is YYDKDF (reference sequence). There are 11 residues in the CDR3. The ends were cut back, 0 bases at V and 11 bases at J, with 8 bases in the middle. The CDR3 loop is CATSRDGLKYF. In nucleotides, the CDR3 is TGTGCCACCAGCAGAGATGGACTGAAGTACTTC.

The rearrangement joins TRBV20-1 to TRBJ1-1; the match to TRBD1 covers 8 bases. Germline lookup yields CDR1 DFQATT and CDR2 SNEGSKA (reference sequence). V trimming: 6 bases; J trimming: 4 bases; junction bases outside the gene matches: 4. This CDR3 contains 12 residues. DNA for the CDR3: TGCAGTGCACAGACAGGGGTCACTGAAGCTTTCTTT. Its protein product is CSAQTGVTEAFF.

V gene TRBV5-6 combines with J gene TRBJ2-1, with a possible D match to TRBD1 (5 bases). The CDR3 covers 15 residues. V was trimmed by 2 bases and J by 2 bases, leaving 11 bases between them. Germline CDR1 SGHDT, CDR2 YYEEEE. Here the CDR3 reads CASSFLTGTYNEQFF. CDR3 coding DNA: TGTGCCAGCAGCTTTCTTACAGGAACCTACAATGAGCAGTTCTTC.

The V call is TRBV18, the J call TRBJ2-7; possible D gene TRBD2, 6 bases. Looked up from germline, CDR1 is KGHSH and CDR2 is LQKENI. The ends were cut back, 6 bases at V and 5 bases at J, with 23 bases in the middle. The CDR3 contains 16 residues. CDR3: CASSPPDRRRADEQYF. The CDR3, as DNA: TGTGCCAGCTCTCCTCCAGACCGGCGGAGGGCAGACGAGCAGTACTTC.

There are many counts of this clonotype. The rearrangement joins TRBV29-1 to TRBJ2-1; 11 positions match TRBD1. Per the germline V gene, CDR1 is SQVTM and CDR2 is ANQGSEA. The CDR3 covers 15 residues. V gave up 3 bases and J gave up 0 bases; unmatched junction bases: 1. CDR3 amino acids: CSVEGTGGSYNEQFF. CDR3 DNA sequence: TGCAGCGTTGAGGGGACAGGGGGCTCCTACAATGAGCAGTTCTTC.